The entry below gives a single T cell receptor beta chain sequence along with its context. This sample was included in a study of blood T cell repertoires in COVID-19. Recovered status in Cohort 3 required two negative PCRs, clearance, or symptom resolution. Produced via immunoSEQ multiplex PCR; TCRdb's table is partial and in-frame only. The sample records 150,000 to 250,000 clones, roughly 82% being singletons. V was clipped by 3 bases and J by 3 bases, with 11 bases between them. Per the germline V gene, CDR1 is SGDLS and CDR2 is YYNGEE. CDR3 size: 14 residues. The receptor comes from a man in his forties or fifties who had recovered from COVID-19. The genes are TRBV9 and TRBJ2-3; D is possibly TRBD1 (6 bases). Sequenced input: PBMCs or T cells enriched from blood (not recorded which). In DNA form, the CDR3 reads TGTGCCAGCAGCGAGGACAGTGAGACAGATACGCAGTATTTT. Amino acids: CASSEDSETDTQYF.